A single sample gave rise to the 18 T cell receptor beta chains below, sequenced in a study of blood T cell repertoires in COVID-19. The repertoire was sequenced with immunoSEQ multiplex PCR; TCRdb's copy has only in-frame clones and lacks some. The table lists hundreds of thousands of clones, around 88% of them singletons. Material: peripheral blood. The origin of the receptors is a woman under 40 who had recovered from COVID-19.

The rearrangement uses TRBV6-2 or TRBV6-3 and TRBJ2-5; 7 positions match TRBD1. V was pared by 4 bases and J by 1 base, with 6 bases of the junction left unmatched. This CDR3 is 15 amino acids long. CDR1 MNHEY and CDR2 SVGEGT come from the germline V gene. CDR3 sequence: CASSFSQGPQETQYF. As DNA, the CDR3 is TGTGCCAGCAGTTTCTCACAGGGGCCCCAAGAGACCCAGTACTTC.

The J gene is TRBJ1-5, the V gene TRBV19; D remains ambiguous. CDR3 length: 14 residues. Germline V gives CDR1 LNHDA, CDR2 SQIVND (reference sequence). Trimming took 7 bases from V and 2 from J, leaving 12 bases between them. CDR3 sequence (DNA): TGTGCCAGTACTCTGAGGATGGGCAATCAGCCCCAGCATTTT. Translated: CASTLRMGNQPQHF.

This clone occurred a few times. The CDR3 reads CASSEGPADNQPQHF. The CDR3 nucleotides are TGTGCCAGCAGTGAGGGCCCGGCAGACAATCAGCCCCAGCATTTT. V usage is TRBV6-1 and J usage is TRBJ1-5, with no clear D. V was pared by 3 bases and J by 3 bases, with 12 bases between. The V gene's germline CDR1 is MNHNS and CDR2 SASEGT. The CDR3 is made up of 15 amino acids.

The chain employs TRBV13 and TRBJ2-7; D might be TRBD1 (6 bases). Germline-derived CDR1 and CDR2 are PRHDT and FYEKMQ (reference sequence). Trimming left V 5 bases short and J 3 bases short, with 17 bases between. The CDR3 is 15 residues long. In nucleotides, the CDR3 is TGTGCCAGCAGCACCCTACAGGGAGATCTCTACGAGCAGTACTTC. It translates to CASSTLQGDLYEQYF. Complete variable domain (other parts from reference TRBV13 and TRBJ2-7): AAGVIQSPRHLIKEKRETATLKCYPIPRHDTVYWYQQGPGQDPQFLISFYEKMQSDKGSIPDRFSAQQFSDYHSELNMSSLELGDSALYFCASSTLQGDLYEQYFGPGTRLTVT.

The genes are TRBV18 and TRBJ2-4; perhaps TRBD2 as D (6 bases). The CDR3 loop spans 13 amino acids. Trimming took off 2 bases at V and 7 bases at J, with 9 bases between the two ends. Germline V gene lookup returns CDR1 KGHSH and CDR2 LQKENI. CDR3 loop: CASSPSAGNIQYF. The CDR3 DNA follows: TGTGCCAGCTCACCATCGGCGGGGAACATTCAGTACTTC.

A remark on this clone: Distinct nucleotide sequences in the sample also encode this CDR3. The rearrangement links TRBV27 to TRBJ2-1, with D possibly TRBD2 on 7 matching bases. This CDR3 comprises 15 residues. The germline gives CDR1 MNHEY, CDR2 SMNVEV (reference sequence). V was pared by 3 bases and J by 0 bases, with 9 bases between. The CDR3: CASSLRGHSYNEQFF. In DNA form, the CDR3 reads TGTGCCAGCAGTTTGCGGGGGCACTCCTACAATGAGCAGTTCTTC.

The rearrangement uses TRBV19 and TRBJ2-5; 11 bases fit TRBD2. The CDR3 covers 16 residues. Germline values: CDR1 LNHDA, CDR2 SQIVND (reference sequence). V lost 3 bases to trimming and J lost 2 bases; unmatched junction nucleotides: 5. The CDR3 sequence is CASSMGIAGGQETQYF. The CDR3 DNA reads TGTGCCAGTAGTATGGGGATAGCGGGAGGGCAAGAGACCCAGTACTTC.

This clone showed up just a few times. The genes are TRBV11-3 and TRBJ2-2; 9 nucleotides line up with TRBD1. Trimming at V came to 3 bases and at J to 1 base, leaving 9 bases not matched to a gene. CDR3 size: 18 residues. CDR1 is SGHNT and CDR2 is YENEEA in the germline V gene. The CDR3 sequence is CASSLSRVGQGNTGELFF. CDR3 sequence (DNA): TGTGCCAGCAGCTTGAGCCGCGTGGGACAGGGGAACACCGGGGAGCTGTTTTTT.

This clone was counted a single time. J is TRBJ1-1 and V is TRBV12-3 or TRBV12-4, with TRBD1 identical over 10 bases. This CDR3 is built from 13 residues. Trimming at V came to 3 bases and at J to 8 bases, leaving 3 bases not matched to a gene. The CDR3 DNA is TGTGCCAGCAGTTTGGGACAGGGGCGGGAAGCTTTCTTT. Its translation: CASSLGQGREAFF.

CDR3 in DNA: TGTGCCACCAGCAGAGAATACGGACTAGCGGGGGCTGACTACGAGCAGTACTTC. Translation: CATSREYGLAGADYEQYF. The chain carries TRBV15 and TRBJ2-7, with 13 nucleotides matching TRBD2. The CDR3 sequence is 18 residues long. Germline V lookup: CDR1 LNHNV, CDR2 YYDKDF (reference sequence). Unmatched junction bases numbered 8, after V lost 0 bases and J lost 3 bases.

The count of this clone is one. CDR3 residues: CASSQDGRTGFTDTQYF. CDR3 coding DNA: TGCGCCAGCAGCCAAGATGGCCGGACAGGGTTTACAGATACGCAGTATTTT. The genes are TRBV4-1 and TRBJ2-3; 8 nucleotides align to TRBD1. The CDR3 length is 17 residues. Looked up from germline, CDR1 is MGHRA and CDR2 is YSYEKL. The J segment lost 3 bases and the V segment lost 0 bases, leaving 8 bases of the junction unmatched.

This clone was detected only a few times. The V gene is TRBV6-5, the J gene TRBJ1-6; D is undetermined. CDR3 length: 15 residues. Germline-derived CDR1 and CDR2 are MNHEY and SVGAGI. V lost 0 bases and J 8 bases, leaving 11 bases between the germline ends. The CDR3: CASSYSERVYSPLHF. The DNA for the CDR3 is TGTGCCAGCAGTTACTCGGAGAGGGTTTATTCACCCCTCCACTTT.

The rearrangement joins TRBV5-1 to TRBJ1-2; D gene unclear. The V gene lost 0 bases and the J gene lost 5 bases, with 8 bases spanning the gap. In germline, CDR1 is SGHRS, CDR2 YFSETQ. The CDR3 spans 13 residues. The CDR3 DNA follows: TGCGCCAGCAGCTTGGAGCGGCAGTATGGCTACACCTTC. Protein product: CASSLERQYGYTF.

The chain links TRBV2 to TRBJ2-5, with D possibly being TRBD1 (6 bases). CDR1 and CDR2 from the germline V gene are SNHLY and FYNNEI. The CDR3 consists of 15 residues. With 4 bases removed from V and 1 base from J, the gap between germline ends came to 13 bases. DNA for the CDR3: TGTGCCAGCAGTGTGGACAGCAGTCGCCAAGAGACCCAGTACTTC. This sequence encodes CASSVDSSRQETQYF.

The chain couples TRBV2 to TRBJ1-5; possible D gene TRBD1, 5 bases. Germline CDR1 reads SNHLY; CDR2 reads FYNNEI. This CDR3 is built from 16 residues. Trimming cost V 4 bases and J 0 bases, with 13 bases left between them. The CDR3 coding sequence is TGTGCCAGCAGTGGAAGCAGGGTATTTAGCAATCAGCCCCAGCATTTT. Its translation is CASSGSRVFSNQPQHF.

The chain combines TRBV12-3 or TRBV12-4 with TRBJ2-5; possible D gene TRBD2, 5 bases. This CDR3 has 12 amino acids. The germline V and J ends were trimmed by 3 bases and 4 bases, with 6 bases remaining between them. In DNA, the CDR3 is TGTGCCAGCAGTTTTGAGGGAGAGACCCAGTACTTC. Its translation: CASSFEGETQYF.

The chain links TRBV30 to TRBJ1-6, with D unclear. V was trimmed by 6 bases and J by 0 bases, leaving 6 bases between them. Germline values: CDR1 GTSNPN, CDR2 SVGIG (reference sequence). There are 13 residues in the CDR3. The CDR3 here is CACYYSYNSPLHF. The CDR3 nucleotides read TGTGCCTGCTACTACTCCTATAATTCACCCCTCCACTTT. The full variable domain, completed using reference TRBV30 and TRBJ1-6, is SQTIHQWPATLVQPVGSPLSLECTVEGTSNPNLYWYRQAAGRGLQLLFYSVGIGQISSEVPQNLSASRPQDRQFILSSKKLLLSDSGFYLCACYYSYNSPLHFGNGTRLTVT.

CDR3 sequence (DNA): TGTGCCAGCAGCTACTCAGGGGTCCTAAATTCACCCCTCCACTTT. Translated: CASSYSGVLNSPLHF. The genes are TRBV27 and TRBJ1-6; D is perhaps TRBD1 (6 bases). The V gene lost 6 bases and the J gene lost 7 bases, with 16 bases spanning the gap. The germline V gene encodes CDR1 MNHEY and CDR2 SMNVEV (reference sequence). This CDR3 has 15 amino acids.